This T cell receptor (beta chain) was documented in a study of blood T cell repertoires in COVID-19. About the research overall: Collection of acute and convalescent COVID-19 samples took place in the United States, Italy and Spain. Nucleic acid was either cDNA or gDNA, and it came from T cells, B-cell-depleted T cells, or PBMCs.

As processed by the authors: Amplification from reference gene primers served as the basis for estimated nucleated cell counts. Method: immunoSEQ multiplex PCR; TCRdb's copy keeps in-frame clones and lacks some. The DNA gave D and trimming, while V, J and clone size come from that table. The sample shows over 350,000 clones, roughly 90% of them seen only once. There are 15 residues in the CDR3. V lost 5 bases and J lost 0; bases outside the gene matches: 6. The germline CDR1 and CDR2 sequences are MNHEY and SVGAGI. Everyone who took part was 18 to 89 years old, and they came from about 25 US areas. The rearrangement joins TRBV6-5 to TRBJ1-1, with 7 bases matching TRBD1. Sequenced input: PBMCs or T cells enriched from blood (not recorded which). The sequence came from a woman aged 30 to 39 with acute COVID-19. The CDR3 protein is CASSINRGMNTEAFF. CDR3 in DNA: TGTGCCAGCAGTATAAACAGGGGCATGAACACTGAAGCTTTCTTT.